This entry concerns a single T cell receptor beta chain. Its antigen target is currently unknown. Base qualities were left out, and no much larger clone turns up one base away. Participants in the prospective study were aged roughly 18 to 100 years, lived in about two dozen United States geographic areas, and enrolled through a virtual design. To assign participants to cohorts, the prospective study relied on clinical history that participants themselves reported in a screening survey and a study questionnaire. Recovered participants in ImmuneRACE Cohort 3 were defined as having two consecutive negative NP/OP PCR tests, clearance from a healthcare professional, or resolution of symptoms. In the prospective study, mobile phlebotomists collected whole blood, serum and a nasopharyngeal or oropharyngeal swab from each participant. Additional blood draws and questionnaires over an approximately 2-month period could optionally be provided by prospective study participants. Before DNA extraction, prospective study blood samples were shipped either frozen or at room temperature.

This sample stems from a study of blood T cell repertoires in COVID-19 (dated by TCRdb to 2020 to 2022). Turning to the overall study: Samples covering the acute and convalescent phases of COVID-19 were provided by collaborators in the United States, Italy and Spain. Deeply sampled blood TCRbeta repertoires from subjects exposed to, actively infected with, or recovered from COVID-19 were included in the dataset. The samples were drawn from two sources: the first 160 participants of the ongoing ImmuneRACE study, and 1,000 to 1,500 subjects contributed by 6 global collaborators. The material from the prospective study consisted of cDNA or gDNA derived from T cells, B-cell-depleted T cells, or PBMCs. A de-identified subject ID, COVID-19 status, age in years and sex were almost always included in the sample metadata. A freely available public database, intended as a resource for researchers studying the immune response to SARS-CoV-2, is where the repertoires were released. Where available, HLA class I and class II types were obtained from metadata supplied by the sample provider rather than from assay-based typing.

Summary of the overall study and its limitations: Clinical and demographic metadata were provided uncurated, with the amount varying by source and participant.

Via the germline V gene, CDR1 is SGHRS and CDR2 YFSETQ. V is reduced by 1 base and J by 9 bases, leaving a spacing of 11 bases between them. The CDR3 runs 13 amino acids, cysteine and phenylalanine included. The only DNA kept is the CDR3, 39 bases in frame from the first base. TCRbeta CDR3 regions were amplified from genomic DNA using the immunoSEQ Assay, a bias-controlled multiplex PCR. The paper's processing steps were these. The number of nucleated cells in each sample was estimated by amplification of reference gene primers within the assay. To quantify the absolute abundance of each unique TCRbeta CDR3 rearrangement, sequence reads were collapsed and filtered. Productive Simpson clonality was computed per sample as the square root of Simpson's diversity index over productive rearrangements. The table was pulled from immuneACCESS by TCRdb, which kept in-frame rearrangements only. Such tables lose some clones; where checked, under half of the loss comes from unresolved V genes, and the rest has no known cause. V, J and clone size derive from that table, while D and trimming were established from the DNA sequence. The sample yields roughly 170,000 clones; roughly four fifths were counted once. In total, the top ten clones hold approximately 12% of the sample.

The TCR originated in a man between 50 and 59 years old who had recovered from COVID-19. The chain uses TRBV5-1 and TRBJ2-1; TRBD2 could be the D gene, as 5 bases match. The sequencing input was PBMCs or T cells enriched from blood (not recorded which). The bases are TGCGCCAGCAGCTTGCGGCTAGCCAGTGAGCAGTTCTTC. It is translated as CASSLRLASEQFF.